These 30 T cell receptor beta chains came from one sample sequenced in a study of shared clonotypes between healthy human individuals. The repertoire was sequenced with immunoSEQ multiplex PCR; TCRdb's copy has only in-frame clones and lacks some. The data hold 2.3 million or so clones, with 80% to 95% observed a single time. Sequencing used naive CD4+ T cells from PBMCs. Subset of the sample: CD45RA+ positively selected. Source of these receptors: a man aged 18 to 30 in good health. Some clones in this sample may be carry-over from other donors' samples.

In nucleotides, the CDR3 is TGTGCCAGCAGTTACCCTAGCGTCAGAGGACTTGAGGAGCAGTTCTTC. Translation gives CASSYPSVRGLEEQFF. The chain employs TRBV6-6 and TRBJ2-1; possibly TRBD2 for D (6 bases). Trimming stripped 2 bases from V and 10 bases from J, with 21 bases between. The CDR3 sequence is 16 residues long. Germline CDR1 MNHNY, CDR2 SVGAGI (reference sequence).

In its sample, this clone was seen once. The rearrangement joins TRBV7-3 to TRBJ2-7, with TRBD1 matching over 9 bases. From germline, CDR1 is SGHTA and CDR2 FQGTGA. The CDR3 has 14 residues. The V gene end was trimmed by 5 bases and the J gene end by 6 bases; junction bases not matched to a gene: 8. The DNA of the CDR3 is TGTGCCAGCAGCCCGGGACAGGGACGGACCGAGCAGTACTTC. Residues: CASSPGQGRTEQYF.

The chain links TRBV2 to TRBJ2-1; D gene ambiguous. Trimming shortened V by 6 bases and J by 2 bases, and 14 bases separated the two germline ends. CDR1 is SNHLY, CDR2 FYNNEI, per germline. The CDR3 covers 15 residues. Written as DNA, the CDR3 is TGTGCCAGCAGGCCGACACTATCTCCCTACAATGAGCAGTTCTTC. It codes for CASRPTLSPYNEQFF.

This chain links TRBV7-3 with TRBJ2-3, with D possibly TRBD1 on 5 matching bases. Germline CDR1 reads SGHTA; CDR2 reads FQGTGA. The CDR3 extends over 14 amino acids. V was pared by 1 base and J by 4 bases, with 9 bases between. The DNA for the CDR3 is TGTGCCAGCAGCTTAATGGCAGGGTCAGATACGCAGTATTTT. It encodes CASSLMAGSDTQYF.

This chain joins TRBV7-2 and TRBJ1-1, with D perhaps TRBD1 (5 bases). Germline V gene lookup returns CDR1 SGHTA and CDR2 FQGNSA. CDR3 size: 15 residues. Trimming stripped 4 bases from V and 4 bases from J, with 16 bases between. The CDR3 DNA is TGTGCCAGCAGCTCCAGACCCGGAGGGGCCACTGAAGCTTTCTTT. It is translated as CASSSRPGGATEAFF.

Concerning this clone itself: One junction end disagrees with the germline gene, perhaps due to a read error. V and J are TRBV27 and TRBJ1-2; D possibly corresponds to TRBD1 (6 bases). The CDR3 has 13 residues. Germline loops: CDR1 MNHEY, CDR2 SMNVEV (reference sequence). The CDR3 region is CASSPTSGQRHFF. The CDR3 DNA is TGTGCCAGCAGTCCAACCTCCGGACAGCGCCACTTTTTC.

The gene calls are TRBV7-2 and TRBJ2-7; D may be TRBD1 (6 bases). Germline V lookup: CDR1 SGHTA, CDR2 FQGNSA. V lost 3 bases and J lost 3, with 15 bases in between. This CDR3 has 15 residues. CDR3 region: CASSFQTGSVYEQYF. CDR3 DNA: TGTGCCAGCAGCTTTCAAACAGGGTCCGTCTACGAGCAGTACTTC.

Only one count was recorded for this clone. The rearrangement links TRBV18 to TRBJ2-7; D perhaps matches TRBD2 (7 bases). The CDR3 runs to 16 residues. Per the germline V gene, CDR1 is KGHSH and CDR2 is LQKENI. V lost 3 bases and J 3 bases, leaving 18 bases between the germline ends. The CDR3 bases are TGTGCCAGCTCACCCGCAGTGGGTAGGGGGGGCTACGAGCAGTACTTC. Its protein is CASSPAVGRGGYEQYF.

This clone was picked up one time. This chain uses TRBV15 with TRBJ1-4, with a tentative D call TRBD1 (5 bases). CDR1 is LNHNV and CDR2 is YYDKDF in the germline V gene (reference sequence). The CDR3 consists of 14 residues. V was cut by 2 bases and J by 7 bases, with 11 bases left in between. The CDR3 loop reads CATSRPGTTEKLFF. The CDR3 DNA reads TGTGCCACCAGCAGACCAGGGACGACTGAAAAACTGTTTTTT.

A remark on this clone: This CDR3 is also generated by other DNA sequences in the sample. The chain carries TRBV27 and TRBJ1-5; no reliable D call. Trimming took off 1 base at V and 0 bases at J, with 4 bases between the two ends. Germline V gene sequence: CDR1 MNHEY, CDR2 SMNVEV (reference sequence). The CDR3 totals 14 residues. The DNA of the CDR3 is TGTGCCAGCAGTTTATACGGTAGCAATCAGCCCCAGCATTTT. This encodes CASSLYGSNQPQHF.

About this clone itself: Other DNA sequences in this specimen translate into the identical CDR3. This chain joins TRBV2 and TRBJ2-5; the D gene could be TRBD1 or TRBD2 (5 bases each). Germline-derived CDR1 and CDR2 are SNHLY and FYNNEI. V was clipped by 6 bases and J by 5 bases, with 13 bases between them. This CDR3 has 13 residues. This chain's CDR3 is CASRRGQGETQYF. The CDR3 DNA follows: TGTGCCAGCAGGAGGGGTCAGGGTGAGACCCAGTACTTC.

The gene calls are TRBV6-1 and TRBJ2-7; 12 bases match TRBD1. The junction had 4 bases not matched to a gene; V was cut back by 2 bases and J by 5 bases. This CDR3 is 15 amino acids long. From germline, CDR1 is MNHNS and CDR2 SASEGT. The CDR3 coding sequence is TGTGCCAGCAGTGAAAGGGGACAGGGGGCAGACGAGCAGTACTTC. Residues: CASSERGQGADEQYF.

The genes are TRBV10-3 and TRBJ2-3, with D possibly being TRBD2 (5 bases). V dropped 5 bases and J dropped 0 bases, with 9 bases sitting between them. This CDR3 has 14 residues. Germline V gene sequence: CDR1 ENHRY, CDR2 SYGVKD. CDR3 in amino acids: CAISSGLSTDTQYF. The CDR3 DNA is TGTGCCATCAGTTCAGGACTGAGCACAGATACGCAGTATTTT.

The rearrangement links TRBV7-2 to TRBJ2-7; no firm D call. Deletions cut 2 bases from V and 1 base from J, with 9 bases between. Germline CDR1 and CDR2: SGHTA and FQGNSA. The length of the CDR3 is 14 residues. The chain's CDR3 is CASSLYLRSYEQYF. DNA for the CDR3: TGTGCCAGCAGCTTATACCTCCGTTCCTACGAGCAGTACTTC.

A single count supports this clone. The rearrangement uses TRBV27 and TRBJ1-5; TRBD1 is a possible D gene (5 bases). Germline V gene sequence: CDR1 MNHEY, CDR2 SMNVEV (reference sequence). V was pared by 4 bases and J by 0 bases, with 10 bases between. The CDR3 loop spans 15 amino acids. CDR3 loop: CASSSDSFSNQPQHF. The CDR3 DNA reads TGTGCCAGCAGTTCCGACAGTTTTAGCAATCAGCCCCAGCATTTT.

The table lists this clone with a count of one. CDR3 nucleotide sequence: TGTGCCAGCAGCCCAAGGTTTGAGGTCAGAAACACCGGGGAGCTGTTTTTT. Protein: CASSPRFEVRNTGELFF. The genes are TRBV7-3 and TRBJ2-2; D is ambiguous. Trimming shortened V by 5 bases and J by 2 bases, and 18 bases separated the two germline ends. This CDR3 comprises 17 residues. The germline V gene encodes CDR1 SGHTA and CDR2 FQGTGA.

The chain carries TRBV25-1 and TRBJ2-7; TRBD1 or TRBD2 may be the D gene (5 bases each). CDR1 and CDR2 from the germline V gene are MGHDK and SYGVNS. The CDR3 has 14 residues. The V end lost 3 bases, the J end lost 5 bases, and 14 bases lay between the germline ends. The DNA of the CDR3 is TGTGCCAGCAGTGACTTCGGGGACGGTAACGAGCAGTACTTC. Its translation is CASSDFGDGNEQYF.

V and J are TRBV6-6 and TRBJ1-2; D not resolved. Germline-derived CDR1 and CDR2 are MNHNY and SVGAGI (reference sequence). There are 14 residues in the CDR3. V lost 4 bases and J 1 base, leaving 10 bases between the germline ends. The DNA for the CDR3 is TGTGCCAGCAGTTTTGGTTGGGGTAACTATGGCTACACCTTC. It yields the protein CASSFGWGNYGYTF.

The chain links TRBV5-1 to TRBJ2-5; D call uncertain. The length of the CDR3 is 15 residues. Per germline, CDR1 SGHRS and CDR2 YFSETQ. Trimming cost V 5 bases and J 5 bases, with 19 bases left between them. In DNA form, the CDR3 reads TGCGCCAGCAGTTGGGGTCCGGGCCGAAGGGAGACCCAGTACTTC. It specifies CASSWGPGRRETQYF.

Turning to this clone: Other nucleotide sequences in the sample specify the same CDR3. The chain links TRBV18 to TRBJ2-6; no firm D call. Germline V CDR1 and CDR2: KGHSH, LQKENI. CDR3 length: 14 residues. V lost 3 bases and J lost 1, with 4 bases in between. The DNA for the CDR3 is TGTGCCAGCTCACCTCGTTCTGGGGCCAACGTCCTGACTTTC. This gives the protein CASSPRSGANVLTF. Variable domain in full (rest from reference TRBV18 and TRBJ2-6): NAGVMQNPRHLVRRRGQEARLRCSPMKGHSHVYWYRQLPEEGLKFMVYLQKENIIDESGMPKERFSAEFPKEGPSILRIQQVVRGDSAAYFCASSPRSGANVLTFGAGSRLTVL.

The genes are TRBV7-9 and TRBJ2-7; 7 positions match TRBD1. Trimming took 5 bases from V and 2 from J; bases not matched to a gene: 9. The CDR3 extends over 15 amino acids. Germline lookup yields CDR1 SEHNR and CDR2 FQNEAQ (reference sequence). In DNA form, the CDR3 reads TGTGCCAGCAGCCGCGCGGACAGGAGGCCCTACGAGCAGTACTTC. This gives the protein CASSRADRRPYEQYF.

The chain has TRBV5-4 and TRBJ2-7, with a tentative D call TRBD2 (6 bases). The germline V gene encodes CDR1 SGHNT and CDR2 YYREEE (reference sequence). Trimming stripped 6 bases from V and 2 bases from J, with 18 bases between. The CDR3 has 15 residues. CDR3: CASTPSGGSTYEQYF. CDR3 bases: TGTGCCAGCACCCCGAGTGGGGGGAGCACCTACGAGCAGTACTTC.

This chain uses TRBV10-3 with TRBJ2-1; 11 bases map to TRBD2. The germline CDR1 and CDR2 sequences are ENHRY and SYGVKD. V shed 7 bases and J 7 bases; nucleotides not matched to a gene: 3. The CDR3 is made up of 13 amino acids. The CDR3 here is CAINSGRGNEQFF. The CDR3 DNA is TGTGCCATCAATAGCGGGAGGGGAAATGAGCAGTTCTTC.

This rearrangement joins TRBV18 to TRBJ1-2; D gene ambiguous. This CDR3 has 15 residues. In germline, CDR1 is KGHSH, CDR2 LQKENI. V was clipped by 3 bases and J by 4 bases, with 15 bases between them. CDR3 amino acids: CASSPITGEGYGYTF. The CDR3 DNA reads TGTGCCAGCTCACCGATTACGGGAGAGGGCTATGGCTACACCTTC.

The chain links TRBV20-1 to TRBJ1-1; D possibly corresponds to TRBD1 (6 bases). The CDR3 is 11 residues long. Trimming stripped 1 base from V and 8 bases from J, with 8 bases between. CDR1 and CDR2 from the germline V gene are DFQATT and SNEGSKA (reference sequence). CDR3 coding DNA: TGCAGTGCTAGAGTACAGGGAGAAGCTTTCTTT. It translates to CSARVQGEAFF.

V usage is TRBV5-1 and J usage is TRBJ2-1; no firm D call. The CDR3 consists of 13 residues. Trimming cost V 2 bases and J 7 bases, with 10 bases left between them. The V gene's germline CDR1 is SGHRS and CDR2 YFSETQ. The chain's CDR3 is CASSFAVGNEQFF. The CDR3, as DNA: TGCGCCAGCAGCTTTGCGGTTGGGAATGAGCAGTTCTTC. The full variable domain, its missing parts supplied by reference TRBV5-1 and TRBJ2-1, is KAGVTQTPRYLIKTRGQQVTLSCSPISGHRSVSWYQQTPGQGLQFLFEYFSETQRNKGNFPGRFSGRQFSNSRSEMNVSTLELGDSALYLCASSFAVGNEQFFGPGTRLTVL.

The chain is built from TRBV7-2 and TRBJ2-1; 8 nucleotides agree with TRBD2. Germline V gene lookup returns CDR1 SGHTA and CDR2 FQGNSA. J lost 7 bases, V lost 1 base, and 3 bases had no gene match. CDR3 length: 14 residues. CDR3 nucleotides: TGTGCCAGCAGCTTAGGACTAGCGAGGAATGAGCAGTTCTTC. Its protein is CASSLGLARNEQFF.

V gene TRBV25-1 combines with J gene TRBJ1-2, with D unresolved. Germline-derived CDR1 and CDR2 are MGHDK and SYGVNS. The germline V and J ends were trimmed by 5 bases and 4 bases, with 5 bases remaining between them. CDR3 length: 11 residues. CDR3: CASSYGYGYTF. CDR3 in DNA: TGTGCCAGCAGTTACGGCTATGGCTACACCTTC.

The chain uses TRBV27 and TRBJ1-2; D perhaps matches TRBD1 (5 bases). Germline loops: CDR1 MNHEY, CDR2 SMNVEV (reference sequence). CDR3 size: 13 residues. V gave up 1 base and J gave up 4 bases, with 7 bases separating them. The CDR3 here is CASSLFGGYGYTF. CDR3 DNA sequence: TGTGCCAGCAGTTTATTCGGGGGCTATGGCTACACCTTC.

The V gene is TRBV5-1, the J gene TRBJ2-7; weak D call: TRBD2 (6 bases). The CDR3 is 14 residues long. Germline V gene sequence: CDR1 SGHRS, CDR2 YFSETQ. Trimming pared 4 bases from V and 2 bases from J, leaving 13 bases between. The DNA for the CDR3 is TGCGCCAGCAGCATAGTTAGCGGTGCCTACGAGCAGTACTTC. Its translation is CASSIVSGAYEQYF.